Listed below are T cell receptor beta chains from one sample, sequenced in a study of blood T cell repertoires in COVID-19. Produced via immunoSEQ multiplex PCR; TCRdb's table is partial and in-frame only. Counted here are roughly 180,000 clones, around 83% occurring once; the ten biggest clones make up under 6.5%. Sequencing was carried out using peripheral blood. The receptors derive from a woman aged 45-65 years with COVID-19, enrolled during active disease. CDR3s include the opening cysteine and the closing phenylalanine or tryptophan. Fields, in order: V gene, J gene, D gene, clone size, CDR3 protein, CDR3 DNA. The D gene is left open where the match is weak. Size is stated for part of the rows, as once, few or many counts, or as a class when the clone is expanded.

>TRBV15|TRBJ2-5|TRBD1|.
CATSTSGTVETQYF
TGTGCCACCAGCACGTCCGGGACAGTCGAGACCCAGTACTTC
>TRBV6-5|TRBJ1-1|TRBD1|.
CASKPAGGTEAFF
TGTGCCAGCAAGCCGGCAGGGGGAACTGAAGCTTTCTTT
>TRBV13|TRBJ2-5|.|.
CASRQHRVGETQYF
TGTGCCAGCAGACAACACAGGGTCGGGGAGACCCAGTACTTC
>TRBV6-4|TRBJ2-3|TRBD2|.
CASSPGLAGGSFRADTQYF
TGTGCCAGCAGTCCGGGACTAGCGGGGGGTTCATTTCGAGCAGATACGCAGTATTTT
>TRBV2|TRBJ1-1|.|few
CASSERGGANTEAFF
TGTGCCAGCAGTGAGCGGGGGGGCGCGAACACTGAAGCTTTCTTT
>TRBV6-2/TRBV6-3|TRBJ2-3|.|.
CASSTPGLRTDTQYF
TGTGCCAGCAGTACGCCAGGGCTTCGCACAGATACGCAGTATTTT
>TRBV2|TRBJ1-3|.|.
CASSSQTGGGNTIYF
TGTGCCAGCAGTTCGCAGACAGGAGGTGGAAACACCATATATTTT
>TRBV28|TRBJ1-1|.|.
CASSLSPLMNTEAFF
TGTGCCAGCAGTTTAAGCCCTCTAATGAACACTGAAGCTTTCTTT
>TRBV30|TRBJ1-6|TRBD1|.
CACRDRANSPLHF
TGTGCCTGCCGGGACAGAGCGAATTCACCCCTCCACTTT
>TRBV3-1/TRBV3-2|TRBJ2-3|.|.
CASSHTSPQNTQYF
TGTGCCAGCAGCCATACAAGTCCCCAGAATACGCAGTATTTT
>TRBV25-1|TRBJ2-3|TRBD2|.
CASSALAGGSTDTQYF
TGTGCCAGCAGTGCTTTAGCGGGGGGGAGCACAGATACGCAGTATTTT
>TRBV3-1/TRBV3-2|TRBJ2-1|.|.
CASSQDPGGPGIF
TGTGCCAGCAGCCAAGATCCCGGGGGGCCTGGGATCTTC
>TRBV4-1|TRBJ1-6|TRBD1|.
CASSQAGTGGHSPLHF
TGCGCCAGCAGCCAAGCCGGGACAGGGGGGCATTCACCCCTCCACTTT
>TRBV19|TRBJ1-2|.|.
CASSQVNHETGGYTF
TGTGCCAGTAGTCAGGTCAATCACGAGACGGGAGGCTACACCTTC
>TRBV4-1|TRBJ2-1|.|.
CASSQTPDSNEQFF
TGCGCCAGCAGCCAGACTCCCGACAGCAATGAGCAGTTCTTC
>TRBV19|TRBJ2-7|TRBD1|.
CASSTQGASYEQYF
TGTGCCAGTAGCACACAGGGGGCCTCCTACGAGCAGTACTTC
>TRBV9|TRBJ2-7|.|.
CASSPSTGSYEQYF
TGTGCCAGCAGCCCCTCGACAGGATCTTACGAGCAGTACTTC
>TRBV4-3|TRBJ2-3|TRBD2|.
CASSQDSGGAADTQYF
TGCGCCAGCAGCCAAGATTCCGGGGGGGCGGCAGATACGCAGTATTTT
>TRBV10-1|TRBJ1-1|.|.
CASSEGGMNTEAFF
TGCGCCAGCAGTGAGGGCGGTATGAACACTGAAGCTTTCTTT
>TRBV7-9|TRBJ1-3|TRBD1|.
CASSLWDRAGNTIYF
TGTGCCAGCAGCCTCTGGGACAGAGCTGGAAACACCATATATTTT
>TRBV4-1|TRBJ1-1|TRBD1|.
CASSRGQENTEAFF
TGCGCCAGCAGCCGGGGACAGGAGAACACTGAAGCTTTCTTT
>TRBV5-4|TRBJ2-7|TRBD1|.
CASSLAGQGTLGEQYF
TGTGCCAGCAGCTTGGCGGGACAGGGAACCCTAGGGGAGCAGTACTTC